This section outlines one T cell receptor (beta chain) sequence together with its context. Antigen unknown. The sample comes from a study of PD-1 blockade in classical Hodgkin lymphoma. Study-level results: CD4+ but not CD8+ TCR diversity rose significantly by C4D1. Possibly reflecting disease activity or prior therapy, repertoire differences have causes that remain undefined.

With no exception, relapse followed autologous stem cell transplantation in all patients, and brentuximab vedotin exposure varied. Repertoires were generated with immunoSEQ multiplex PCR, while TCRdb's copy carries only in-frame clones and drops some. The sample has about 85,000 clones, 85% to 95% seen once. V lost 5 bases, J lost 2 bases, and 8 bases stayed unmatched. Germline V gene sequence: CDR1 SNHLY, CDR2 FYNNEI. The CDR3 length is 16 residues. The chain recombines TRBV2 with TRBJ2-3, with 9 nucleotides matching TRBD2. The sequence was obtained from a human donor with classical Hodgkin lymphoma. This material consisted of peripheral blood mononuclear cells (PBMCs), taken before the second cycle of nivolumab. The CDR3 is CASSHTAGGNTDTQYF. CDR3 sequence (DNA): TGTGCCAGCAGTCACACAGCGGGAGGCAACACAGATACGCAGTATTTT.